The present T cell receptor (beta chain) was sequenced within a study of cytomegalovirus exposure and HLA in healthy donors. Findings and limits, study-wide: The TCR clusters that emerged in the first cohort tended, a later analysis found, to co-occur in the 120 validation repertoires. TCR beta chains numbering 164 were designated cytomegalovirus-associated.

About this clone itself: Its antigen remains unidentified.

This CDR3 comprises 13 residues. Per germline, CDR1 LNHDA and CDR2 SQIVND (reference sequence). Separate from the roughly 700-subject first cohort was the approximately 110-subject validation cohort, to which the donors belonged. Some clones are missing from TCRdb's copy, which holds only in-frame ones; the method was immunoSEQ multiplex PCR. The profile shows 55,000 to 75,000 clones, 91% of them singletons. The chain recombines TRBV19 with TRBJ2-7; D uncertain. Sequencing used PBMCs. The sequence was obtained from a man aged 18 to 29 in good health and CMV-seronegative. The CDR3 spells CASAPGSGYEQYF. In DNA form, the CDR3 reads TGTGCATCAGCCCCGGGTTCTGGGTACGAGCAGTACTTC.